This T cell receptor (beta chain) stems from a study of blood T cell repertoires in COVID-19 (dated by TCRdb to the early 2020s). Regarding the complete study: Samples from collaborators originated in the United States, Italy and Spain and spanned both the acute and convalescent phases of COVID-19. The material from the prospective study consisted of cDNA or gDNA derived from T cells, B-cell-depleted T cells, or PBMCs. Subjects who had been exposed to COVID-19, were actively infected with it, or had recovered from it provided the deeply sampled blood TCRbeta repertoires that made up the dataset. A freely available public database, intended as a resource for researchers studying the immune response to SARS-CoV-2, is where the repertoires were released. Samples were obtained from the ongoing ImmuneRACE study (first 160 participants) and from over 1,000 subjects provided by 6 global collaborators. Nearly every sample came with metadata listing a de-identified subject ID, COVID-19 status, age in years and sex. Where available, HLA class I and class II types were taken from metadata supplied by the sample provider and were not determined by assay-based typing. Broad study findings and their caveats: The quantity of clinical and demographic metadata differed by source and by participant and was supplied without curation.

A second Seattle source provided samples from volunteer blood donors who had recovered from COVID-19. The collaborating institutions used their own protocols to collect whole blood in K2EDTA tubes. For TCRbeta analysis, collaborators shipped samples in one of three forms: frozen whole blood, isolated PBMCs, or DNA extracted from either of those sample types. Taken from the germline V gene, the CDR1 and CDR2 loops are SGDLS and YYNGEE. V is pruned by 0 bases and J by 3 bases, leaving 4 bases of the junction without a gene match. The CDR3 goes from the cysteine to the phenylalanine over 16 residues. The CDR3 DNA has 48 bases and is translated from base 1. Of note for this clone: It has no known antigen specificity. Base-call qualities are not available, and no considerably larger clone is one nucleotide away.

The immunoSEQ Assay, a bias-controlled multiplex PCR, was used to amplify TCRbeta CDR3 regions from genomic DNA. The study's own analysis went as follows. Within the assay, amplification of reference gene primers was used to estimate how many nucleated cells each sample contained. To quantify the absolute abundance of each unique TCRbeta CDR3 rearrangement, sequence reads were collapsed and filtered. Productive Simpson clonality was computed per sample as the square root of Simpson's diversity index over productive rearrangements. Imported from immuneACCESS, the table was reduced by TCRdb to in-frame sequences with V and J called. These copies leave out some clones; in studies compared against another copy, an unresolved V gene accounts for under half, and the cause of the remainder is not known. That table furnishes V, J and clone size, whereas the DNA furnished D and trimming. A total of 250,000 to 300,000 clones appear in this sample, approximately 87% of them only once. The top ten clonotypes cover 3.5% to 5.5% of the sample.

This receptor was identified in a man aged 55 to 70 who had recovered from COVID-19. The sample was peripheral blood. The V and J segments used are TRBV9 and TRBJ2-2, and TRBD2 aligns with 8 junction nucleotides. The CDR3 in this case is CASSVGLAGDTGELFF. The sequenced DNA: TGTGCCAGCAGCGTAGGGCTAGCGGGCGACACCGGGGAGCTGTTTTTT.